This TCR beta chain was captured in a study of technical replicates of blood from a handful of donors. V lost 10 bases to trimming and J lost 2 bases; unmatched junction nucleotides: 11. The CDR3 loop spans 15 amino acids. Per germline, CDR1 SNHLY and CDR2 FYNNEI. Profiled with immunoSEQ multiplex PCR; TCRdb holds only in-frame clones, not every one. The repertoire holds some 79,000 clones, with 85% to 95% as singletons. This rearrangement joins TRBV2 to TRBJ1-3; 7 bases fit TRBD1. What was sequenced was T cells isolated from PBMCs. The receptor was isolated from a human donor in good health. The CDR3 is CAIARGRKAGNTIYF. The CDR3 DNA sequence: TGTGCCATCGCAAGGGGGCGAAAAGCTGGAAACACCATATATTTT. Looking up the rest from reference TRBV2 and TRBJ1-3 gives the full variable domain: EPEVTQTPSHQVTQMGQEVILRCVPISNHLYFYWYRQILGQKVEFLVSFYNNEISEKSEIFDDQFSVERPDGSNFTLKIRSTKLEDSAMYFCAIARGRKAGNTIYFGEGSWLTVV.